The 9 T cell receptor beta chains given below trace back to one sample, sequenced in a study of CD8 T cells in ankylosing spondylitis. Study-level findings and limits: Roughly eight highly homologous variants formed a TCR beta motif that appeared characteristic of ankylosing spondylitis blood.

TCRdb re-called the 5' RACE reads through MiXCR, storing one row per CDR3 protein. Of just under 550,000 distinct CDR3 sequences in the sample, about 13% were seen once. Their antigens remain unidentified. Sample: blood, either unsorted or a sorted T cell fraction (not recorded which). The receptors stem from a male donor with ankylosing spondylitis.

This clonotype was seen ten or more times. The V gene is TRBV11-2, the J gene TRBJ2-7; D not resolved. Deletions cut 1 base from V and 3 bases from J, with 4 bases between. Germline values: CDR1 SGHAT, CDR2 FQNNGV. This CDR3 has 12 amino acids. CDR3 bases: TGTGCCAGCAGCTTAGGCCGCTACGAGCAGTACTTC. This gives the protein CASSLGRYEQYF.

The rearrangement uses TRBV5-1 and TRBJ2-7; the D call may be TRBD1 or TRBD2 (5 bases each). The V end lost 3 bases, the J end lost 6 bases, and 16 bases lay between the germline ends. CDR1 SGHRS and CDR2 YFSETQ come from the germline V gene. This CDR3 region has 14 residues. CDR3 sequence (DNA): TGCGCCAGCAGCTCAGGGCTAGCATGGGGCGAGCAGTACGTC. Its protein product is CASSSGLAWGEQYV.

This clonotype has only a few counts. The gene calls are TRBV14 and TRBJ2-1; 8 bases are a match to TRBD2. This CDR3 is 15 amino acids long. The germline V gene encodes CDR1 SGHDN and CDR2 FVKESK. Unmatched junction bases numbered 6, after V lost 6 bases and J lost 2 bases. The CDR3 spells CASRNGREAYNEQFF. In nucleotides, the CDR3 is TGTGCCAGCAGGAACGGGCGGGAGGCCTACAATGAGCAGTTCTTC.

V and J are TRBV24-1 and TRBJ2-1; D is undetermined. The germline V gene encodes CDR1 KGHDR and CDR2 SFDVKD. The V gene lost 5 bases and the J gene lost 12 bases, with 13 bases spanning the gap. The CDR3 length is 12 residues. The CDR3 DNA follows: TGTGCCACCAGTGCGCCAGACAATATGCAGTTCTTC. Protein product: CATSAPDNMQFF.

This chain connects TRBV15 to TRBJ2-3; D possibly corresponds to TRBD2 (5 bases). This CDR3 has 17 amino acids. Per the germline V gene, CDR1 is LNHNV and CDR2 is YYDKDF (reference sequence). The V and J ends lost 3 bases and 5 bases respectively, with 21 bases between them. The CDR3 sequence is CATSSRRDSGLGDTQYF. The DNA for the CDR3 is TGTGCCACCAGCAGTCGCCGGGATTCCGGATTGGGAGATACGCAGTATTTT. Drawing the rest from reference TRBV15 and TRBJ2-3, the complete variable domain is DAMVIQNPRYQVTQFGKPVTLSCSQTLNHNVMYWYQQKSSQAPKLLFHYYDKDFNNEADTPDNFQSRRPNTSFCFLDIRSPGLGDTAMYLCATSSRRDSGLGDTQYFGPGTRLTVL.

V gene TRBV5-1 combines with J gene TRBJ2-3; D is perhaps TRBD2 (6 bases). The V and J ends lost 5 bases and 0 bases respectively, with 16 bases between them. CDR1 and CDR2 from the germline V gene are SGHRS and YFSETQ. The CDR3 is 16 amino acids. The CDR3 DNA follows: TGCGCCAGCAGAGCTGACCCCGGGACTAGCACAGATACGCAGTATTTT. It translates to CASRADPGTSTDTQYF. Combining the CDR3 with reference TRBV5-1 and TRBJ2-3 gives the whole variable domain KAGVTQTPRYLIKTRGQQVTLSCSPISGHRSVSWYQQTPGQGLQFLFEYFSETQRNKGNFPGRFSGRQFSNSRSEMNVSTLELGDSALYLCASRADPGTSTDTQYFGPGTRLTVL.

J is TRBJ1-2 and V is TRBV29-1; D uncertain. V was cut by 2 bases and J by 8 bases, with 9 bases left in between. CDR1 and CDR2 from the germline V gene are SQVTM and ANQGSEA. CDR3 length: 11 amino acids. CDR3 in amino acids: CSVEPGSGYTF. DNA for the CDR3: TGCAGCGTTGAACCAGGTTCCGGCTACACCTTC.

The chain combines TRBV20-1 with TRBJ2-3, with TRBD2 matching over 12 bases. The trim removed 1 base at V and 3 bases at J, leaving 11 bases unmatched. The CDR3 covers 18 residues. Germline CDR1 is DFQATT and CDR2 is SNEGSKA (reference sequence). The CDR3 reads CSARALGLAGIGTDTQYF. CDR3 DNA: TGCAGTGCTAGAGCTCTGGGACTAGCGGGTATCGGAACAGATACGCAGTATTTT.

This clonotype came up many times. The genes are TRBV24-1 and TRBJ2-1; 7 bases fit TRBD1. CDR1 and CDR2 from the germline V gene are KGHDR and SFDVKD. V shed 4 bases, J shed 4 bases, and the junction held 6 bases outside the gene matches. The CDR3 extends over 15 amino acids. CDR3 nucleotide sequence: TGTGCCACCAGTGAGGACAGGAAGGATTACAATGAGCAGTTCTTC. It yields the protein CATSEDRKDYNEQFF.